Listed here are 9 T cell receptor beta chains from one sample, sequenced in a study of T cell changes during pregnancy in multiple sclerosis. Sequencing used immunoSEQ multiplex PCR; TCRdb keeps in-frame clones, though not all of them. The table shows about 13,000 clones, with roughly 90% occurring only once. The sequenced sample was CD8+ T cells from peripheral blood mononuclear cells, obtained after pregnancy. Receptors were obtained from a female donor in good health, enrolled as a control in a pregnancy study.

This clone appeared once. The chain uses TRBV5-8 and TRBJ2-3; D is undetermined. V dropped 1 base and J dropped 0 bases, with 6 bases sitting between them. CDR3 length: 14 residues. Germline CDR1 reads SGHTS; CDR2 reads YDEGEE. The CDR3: CASSLRRSTDTQYF. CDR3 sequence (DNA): TGTGCCAGCAGCTTGAGGCGGAGCACAGATACGCAGTATTTT.

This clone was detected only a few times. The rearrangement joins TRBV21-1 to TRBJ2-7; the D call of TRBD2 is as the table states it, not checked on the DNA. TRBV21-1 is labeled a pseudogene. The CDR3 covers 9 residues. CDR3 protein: CASIYEQYF. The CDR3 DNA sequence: TGTGCCAGTATATACGAGCAGTACTTC.

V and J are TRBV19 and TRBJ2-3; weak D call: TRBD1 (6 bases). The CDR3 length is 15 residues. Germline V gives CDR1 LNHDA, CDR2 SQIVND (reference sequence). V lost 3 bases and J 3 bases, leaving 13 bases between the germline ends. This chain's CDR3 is CASSINRVGTDTQYF. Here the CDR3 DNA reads TGTGCCAGTAGTATTAACAGGGTGGGAACAGATACGCAGTATTTT. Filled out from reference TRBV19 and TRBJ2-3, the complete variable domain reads DGGITQSPKYLFRKEGQNVTLSCEQNLNHDAMYWYRQDPGQGLRLIYYSQIVNDFQKGDIAEGYSVSREKKESFPLTVTSAQKNPTAFYLCASSINRVGTDTQYFGPGTRLTVL.

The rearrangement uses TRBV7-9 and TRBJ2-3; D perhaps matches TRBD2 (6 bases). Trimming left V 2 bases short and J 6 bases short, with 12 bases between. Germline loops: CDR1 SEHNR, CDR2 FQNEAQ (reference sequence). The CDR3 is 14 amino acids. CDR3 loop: CASSLPPGVDTQYF. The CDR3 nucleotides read TGTGCCAGCAGCTTACCTCCGGGGGTTGATACGCAGTATTTT.

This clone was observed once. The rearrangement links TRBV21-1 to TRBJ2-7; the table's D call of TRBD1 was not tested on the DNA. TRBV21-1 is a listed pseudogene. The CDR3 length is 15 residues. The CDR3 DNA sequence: TGTGCCAGCAGCAAACTCGAACAGGGTTTAAACGAGCAGTACTTC. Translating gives CASSKLEQGLNEQYF.

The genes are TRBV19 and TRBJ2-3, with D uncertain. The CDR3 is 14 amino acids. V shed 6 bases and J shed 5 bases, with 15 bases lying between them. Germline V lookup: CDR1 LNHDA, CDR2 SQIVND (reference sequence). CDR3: CASSPLIGGDTQYF. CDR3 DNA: TGTGCCAGTAGCCCGTTGATTGGCGGAGATACGCAGTATTTT.

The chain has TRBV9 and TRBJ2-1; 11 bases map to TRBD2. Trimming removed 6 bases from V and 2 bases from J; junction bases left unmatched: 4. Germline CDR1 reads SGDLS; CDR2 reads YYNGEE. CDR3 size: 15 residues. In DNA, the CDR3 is TGTGCCAGCACCCTTAGCGGGAGGGCCTACAATGAGCAGTTCTTC. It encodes CASTLSGRAYNEQFF.

CDR3 in amino acids: CASSNNRGGYTF. Here the CDR3 DNA reads TGTGCCAGCAGCAATAACAGGGGTGGCTACACCTTC. The chain combines TRBV5-8 with TRBJ1-2; 7 bases fit TRBD1. The CDR3 is made up of 12 amino acids. Unmatched junction bases numbered 4, after V lost 4 bases and J lost 7 bases. The V gene's germline CDR1 is SGHTS and CDR2 YDEGEE.

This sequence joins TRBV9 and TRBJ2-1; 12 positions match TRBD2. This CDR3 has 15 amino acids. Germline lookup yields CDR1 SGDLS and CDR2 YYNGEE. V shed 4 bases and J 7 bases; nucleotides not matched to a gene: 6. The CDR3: CASSPWTSGENEQFF. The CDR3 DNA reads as TGTGCCAGCAGCCCATGGACTAGCGGGGAAAATGAGCAGTTCTTC. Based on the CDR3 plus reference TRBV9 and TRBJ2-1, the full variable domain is DSGVTQTPKHLITATGQRVTLRCSPRSGDLSVYWYQQSLDQGLQFLIQYYNGEERAKGNILERFSAQQFPDLHSELNLSSLELGDSALYFCASSPWTSGENEQFFGPGTRLTVL.